These 21 T cell receptor beta chains came from one sample sequenced in a study of shared clonotypes between healthy human individuals. Using immunoSEQ multiplex PCR, the repertoire was profiled, and TCRdb retains in-frame clones only, with some absent. This sample has about 490,000 clones, with roughly four fifths found just once. Source material: PBMCs. These receptors all come from a woman between 40 and 55 years old in good health. Some clones in this sample may be carry-over from other donors' samples.

With respect to this clone: A far larger clone is just one base off, so this is likely a read error. This chain's CDR3 is CNESSNYGYTF. CDR3 in DNA: TGCAACGAGTCCTCAAACTATGGCTACACCTTC. This chain links TRBV29-1 with TRBJ1-2; D remains unclear. Germline V lookup: CDR1 SQVTM, CDR2 ANQGSEA. This CDR3 has 11 amino acids.

This clone was seen many times. The chain joins TRBV9 to TRBJ2-7, with D possibly matching TRBD2 (6 bases). The germline gives CDR1 SGDLS, CDR2 YYNGEE. Trimming pared 4 bases from V and 5 bases from J, leaving 16 bases between. This CDR3 contains 14 residues. CDR3 DNA: TGTGCCAGCAGCCCCGCAGCGGGTAGGCACGAGCAGTACTTC. Its translation: CASSPAAGRHEQYF.

The chain uses TRBV6-4 and TRBJ2-7; TRBD1 is a possible D gene (5 bases). V shed 5 bases and J shed 2 bases, with 13 bases lying between them. Germline lookup yields CDR1 MRHNA and CDR2 SNTAGT. This CDR3 is 14 amino acids long. The CDR3 region is CASSHTDSPYEQYF. The CDR3 bases are TGTGCCAGCAGTCACACCGACAGTCCCTACGAGCAGTACTTC.

The sample holds a few counts of this clone. CDR3 amino acids: CASSPIQGQTYEQYF. Here the CDR3 DNA reads TGTGCCAGCAGCCCCATACAGGGGCAAACCTACGAGCAGTACTTC. J is TRBJ2-7 and V is TRBV7-9; TRBD1 agrees at 7 bases. The CDR3 contains 15 residues. Germline CDR1 is SEHNR and CDR2 is FQNEAQ (reference sequence). V trimming: 5 bases; J trimming: 2 bases; junction bases outside the gene matches: 9.

The table lists this clone with a few counts. This chain uses TRBV7-9 with TRBJ1-1, with D unclear. The CDR3 spans 12 residues. V dropped 6 bases and J dropped 3 bases, with 8 bases sitting between them. Germline-derived CDR1 and CDR2 are SEHNR and FQNEAQ (reference sequence). The CDR3 region is CASSVRDTEAFF. CDR3 in DNA: TGTGCCAGCAGTGTTAGGGACACTGAAGCTTTCTTT.

Concerning this clone: An end of the junction differs from the germline gene, which may be a read error. The sample holds other DNA sequences that translate to the same CDR3. The chain joins TRBV6-4 to TRBJ2-6; D assignment may be TRBD1 or TRBD2 (5 bases each). This CDR3 has 17 amino acids. Germline CDR1 is MRHNA and CDR2 is SNTAGT. CDR3 loop: CASSGPGASSGANVLTF. The CDR3 nucleotides read TGTGCCAGTAGTGGACCCGGGGCCAGCTCTGGGGCCAACGTCCTGACTTTC.

The CDR3 reads CASSQDWTGKQYF. CDR3 nucleotides: TGTGCCAGCAGCCAAGATTGGACAGGGAAGCAGTACTTC. This rearrangement joins TRBV14 to TRBJ2-7; TRBD1 aligns across 8 bases. The ends lost 0 bases at V and 8 bases at J; junction bases unmatched: 3. CDR1 SGHDN and CDR2 FVKESK come from the germline V gene. The CDR3 is made up of 13 amino acids.

This sequence joins TRBV10-2 and TRBJ2-7; no clear D. This CDR3 region has 13 residues. Between the trimmed V and J ends, which lost 6 bases and 4 bases, there was a span of 13 bases. Germline lookup yields CDR1 WSHSY and CDR2 SAAADI. The CDR3 nucleotides read TGCGCCAGCAGGGAAGTTTTTGGGTACGAGCAGTACTTC. Protein sequence: CASREVFGYEQYF.

This chain joins TRBV5-6 and TRBJ1-2; no firm D call. This CDR3 is built from 15 residues. Germline-derived CDR1 and CDR2 are SGHDT and YYEEEE. The V gene lost 4 bases and the J gene lost 5 bases, with 18 bases spanning the gap. The CDR3 DNA reads TGTGCCAGCAGCCAACGACAAGCTCTACTTTATGGCTACACCTTC. This codes for CASSQRQALLYGYTF.

This clone was detected a few times. This chain joins TRBV7-6 and TRBJ2-7; the match to TRBD1 covers 10 bases. This CDR3 comprises 14 residues. The V segment lost 5 bases and the J segment 4 bases; nucleotides outside the gene matches: 5. The germline V gene encodes CDR1 SGHVS and CDR2 FNYEAQ. CDR3 in amino acids: CASSPGQGYYEQYF. The CDR3 DNA follows: TGTGCCAGCAGCCCGGGACAGGGGTATTACGAGCAGTACTTC.

The chain is built from TRBV11-3 and TRBJ2-1; D tentatively fits TRBD1 or TRBD2 (5 bases each). V lost 6 bases and J lost 0, with 15 bases in between. CDR3 length: 16 residues. The germline V gene has CDR1 SGHNT and CDR2 YENEEA. The CDR3 sequence: CASSSGTASSYNEQFF. CDR3 bases: TGTGCCAGCAGTTCCGGGACCGCGAGCTCCTACAATGAGCAGTTCTTC.

This rearrangement joins TRBV28 to TRBJ2-7; no definite D call. This CDR3 region has 13 residues. In germline, CDR1 is MDHEN, CDR2 SYDVKM. V lost 1 base and J 1 base, leaving 5 bases between the germline ends. CDR3: CASSLSVSYEQYF. DNA for the CDR3: TGTGCCAGCAGTTTATCGGTTTCCTACGAGCAGTACTTC.

This clone was observed a handful of times. The chain recombines TRBV15 with TRBJ2-5; D is unclear. Per germline, CDR1 LNHNV and CDR2 YYDKDF (reference sequence). Trimming removed 8 bases from V and 1 base from J, with 11 bases in between. The CDR3 has 13 amino acids. The CDR3 here is CATHGTSQETQYF. The CDR3 region has the DNA TGTGCCACCCACGGAACATCCCAAGAGACCCAGTACTTC.

V and J are TRBV2 and TRBJ2-5; 9 bases are a match to TRBD1. Germline values: CDR1 SNHLY, CDR2 FYNNEI. The CDR3 has 14 residues. V gave up 1 base and J gave up 7 bases; unmatched junction bases: 4. CDR3 region: CASSEGTGVATQYF. CDR3 nucleotide sequence: TGTGCCAGCAGTGAAGGGACAGGGGTCGCGACCCAGTACTTC.

The rearrangement uses TRBV20-1 and TRBJ2-3; no clear D. Germline V lookup: CDR1 DFQATT, CDR2 SNEGSKA (reference sequence). Trimming stripped 1 base from V and 7 bases from J, with 6 bases between. The CDR3 length is 11 residues. Here the CDR3 reads CSARASNTQYF. The CDR3 DNA reads TGCAGTGCTAGAGCCAGCAATACGCAGTATTTT.

This clone appeared a single time. The same CDR3 can be traced to other DNA sequences in this sample. The chain carries TRBV6-5 and TRBJ2-5, with no clear D. The CDR3 loop spans 12 amino acids. The V gene's germline CDR1 is MNHEY and CDR2 SVGAGI. V gave up 0 bases and J gave up 4 bases, with 3 bases separating them. The CDR3 spells CASSYSRETQYF. In nucleotides, the CDR3 is TGTGCCAGCAGTTACTCGAGAGAGACCCAGTACTTC.

The rearrangement joins TRBV7-2 to TRBJ1-4; 7 bases align to TRBD1. From germline, CDR1 is SGHTA and CDR2 FQGNSA. Losses at the gene ends were 1 base for V and 7 bases for J; bases not matched to a gene: 3. The CDR3 is 14 residues long. DNA of the CDR3: TGTGCCAGCAGCTTAGACAGGGGCGTTGAAAAACTGTTTTTT. It yields the protein CASSLDRGVEKLFF.

This chain uses TRBV29-1 with TRBJ1-2, with 10 bases identical to TRBD1. Losses at the gene ends were 3 bases for V and 3 bases for J; bases not matched to a gene: 10. The CDR3 extends over 16 amino acids. CDR1 SQVTM and CDR2 ANQGSEA come from the germline V gene. This CDR3 reads CSVDRGGTGEYYGYTF. The CDR3 DNA sequence: TGCAGCGTTGATAGGGGCGGGACAGGGGAATACTATGGCTACACCTTC.

The chain joins TRBV23-1 to TRBJ2-5, with 9 bases identical to TRBD1. TRBV23-1 counts as an open reading frame of uncertain function. The CDR3 is 15 amino acids. The trim removed 0 bases at V and 5 bases at J, leaving 4 bases unmatched. CDR3 sequence: CASSQSRDREETQYF. The CDR3 region has the DNA TGCGCCAGCAGTCAATCTAGGGACAGGGAGGAGACCCAGTACTTC.

Concerning this clone itself: An end of the junction differs from the germline gene, which may be a read error. This chain uses TRBV5-4 with TRBJ2-7, with TRBD2 matching 9 bases. The CDR3 loop spans 15 amino acids. Per germline, CDR1 SGHNT and CDR2 YYREEE (reference sequence). The CDR3 loop is CASSLGLAGNYGQYF. The DNA for the CDR3 is TGTGCCAGCAGCTTGGGGCTAGCGGGGAACTACGGGCAGTACTTC.

This sequence joins TRBV11-1 and TRBJ1-3; 7 nucleotides agree with TRBD1. This CDR3 region has 16 residues. The V gene's germline CDR1 is SGHAT and CDR2 FQDESV (reference sequence). V trimming: 3 bases; J trimming: 2 bases; junction bases outside the gene matches: 7. CDR3 loop: CASSFSTGTAGNTIYF. DNA for the CDR3: TGTGCCAGCAGCTTCTCCACCGGGACAGCTGGAAACACCATATATTTT.